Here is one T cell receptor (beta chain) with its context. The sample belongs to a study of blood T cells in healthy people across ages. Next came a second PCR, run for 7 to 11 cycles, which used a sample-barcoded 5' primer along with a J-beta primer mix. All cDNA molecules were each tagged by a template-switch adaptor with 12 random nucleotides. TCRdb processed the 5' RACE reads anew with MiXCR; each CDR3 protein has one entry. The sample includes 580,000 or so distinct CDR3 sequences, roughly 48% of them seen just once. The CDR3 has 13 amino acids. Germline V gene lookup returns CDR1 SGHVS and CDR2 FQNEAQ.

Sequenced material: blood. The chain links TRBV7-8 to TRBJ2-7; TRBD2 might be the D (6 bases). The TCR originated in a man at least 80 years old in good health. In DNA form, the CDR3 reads TGTGCGAGCGGGCGGACTATCGACTACGAGCAGTACTTC. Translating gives CASGRTIDYEQYF.